A single sample is the source of the 13 T cell receptor beta chains below, sequenced in a study of Ad26.COV2.S vaccination and SARS-CoV-2 variants. Noted treatment: around 19 received Ad26.COV2.S at low or high dose, single or two shots; about 5 received placebo; per-sample allocation not given. Following the first vaccine or placebo injection, samples were taken on day 63. TCRdb keeps only in-frame clones here, not all; method: immunoSEQ multiplex PCR. Found here are 400,000 to 450,000 clones, about nine tenths of them singletons; the top ten hold 4.3%. The source material was peripheral blood, sampled in a trial of Ad26.COV2.S vaccine versus placebo. These receptors were collected from a person between 18 and 65 years old who received the Ad26.COV2.S COVID-19 vaccine or a placebo.

The chain recombines TRBV27 with TRBJ2-3; the match to TRBD2 covers 13 bases. The V segment lost 5 bases and the J segment 4 bases; nucleotides outside the gene matches: 3. CDR1 is MNHEY and CDR2 is SMNVEV in the germline V gene (reference sequence). The CDR3 is made up of 15 amino acids. In nucleotides, the CDR3 is TGTGCCAGCAGTAACGGACTAGCGGGAGCAGATACGCAGTATTTT. Amino acids: CASSNGLAGADTQYF.

V usage is TRBV9 and J usage is TRBJ2-7, with TRBD2 matching 7 bases. J gave up 5 bases and V 1 base, and 12 bases lay outside the gene matches. CDR1 is SGDLS, CDR2 YYNGEE, per germline. The CDR3 has 16 residues. The CDR3 spells CASSVFGGGGSDEQYF. CDR3 coding DNA: TGTGCCAGCAGCGTATTTGGCGGGGGAGGGAGTGACGAGCAGTACTTC. Full variable domain (rest looked up from reference TRBV9 and TRBJ2-7): DSGVTQTPKHLITATGQRVTLRCSPRSGDLSVYWYQQSLDQGLQFLIQYYNGEERAKGNILERFSAQQFPDLHSELNLSSLELGDSALYFCASSVFGGGGSDEQYFGPGTRLTVT.

V usage is TRBV2 and J usage is TRBJ1-4, with D perhaps TRBD1 (6 bases). Trimming shortened V by 3 bases and J by 7 bases, and 9 bases separated the two germline ends. The CDR3 length is 13 residues. CDR1 and CDR2 from the germline V gene are SNHLY and FYNNEI. The CDR3, as DNA: TGTGCCAGCAGTGACGGGACACCTGAAAAACTGTTTTTT. Translated, it gives CASSDGTPEKLFF.

This chain connects TRBV19 to TRBJ1-1; 7 nucleotides align to TRBD1. Germline assignment: CDR1 LNHDA and CDR2 SQIVND (reference sequence). J gave up 1 base and V 4 bases, and 6 bases lay outside the gene matches. The CDR3 sequence is 15 residues long. CDR3 in DNA: TGTGCCAGTAGTACGATGGACAGGTGGAACACTGAAGCTTTCTTT. Translated, it gives CASSTMDRWNTEAFF.

The V call is TRBV7-8, the J call TRBJ2-1, with 13 bases lining up with TRBD2. Germline V lookup: CDR1 SGHVS, CDR2 FQNEAQ. V lost 2 bases to trimming and J lost 9 bases; unmatched junction nucleotides: 10. The CDR3 consists of 17 residues. The CDR3 loop reads CASSLPASGTSGIEQFF. CDR3 nucleotides: TGTGCCAGCAGCTTACCAGCCTCCGGGACTAGCGGGATTGAGCAGTTCTTC.

The genes are TRBV3-1 (or the pseudogene TRBV3-2) and TRBJ2-1; D call uncertain. The germline V and J ends were trimmed by 0 bases and 10 bases, with 10 bases remaining between them. The CDR3 sequence is 13 residues long. The germline V gene has CDR1 LGHDT and CDR2 YNNKEL (reference sequence). The CDR3 reads CASSQDVVLEQFF. The CDR3 DNA reads as TGTGCCAGCAGCCAAGATGTGGTCCTGGAGCAGTTCTTC.

The chain uses TRBV6-5 and TRBJ2-5, with 11 bases identical to TRBD1. The CDR3 covers 15 residues. V lost 6 bases and J lost 5; bases outside the gene matches: 8. Germline loops: CDR1 MNHEY, CDR2 SVGAGI. The CDR3 sequence is CASSLGQGGWETQYF. For the CDR3, the DNA is TGTGCCAGCAGCCTGGGACAGGGGGGGTGGGAGACCCAGTACTTC.

This clone was detected only a few times. V is TRBV2 and J is TRBJ1-5; tentatively, D is TRBD1 (5 bases). The V end was cut by 4 bases, the J end by 2 bases, with 21 bases between. This CDR3 contains 18 residues. Germline-derived CDR1 and CDR2 are SNHLY and FYNNEI. The CDR3 region has the DNA TGTGCCAGCAGTGGGGGTCCGGGGACGGGAGCGGGCAATCAGCCCCAGCATTTT. Translated: CASSGGPGTGAGNQPQHF.

The J gene is TRBJ1-1, the V gene TRBV7-9; 7 nucleotides agree with TRBD1. This CDR3 region has 14 residues. Trimming at V came to 7 bases and at J to 4 bases, leaving 9 bases not matched to a gene. The germline V gene encodes CDR1 SEHNR and CDR2 FQNEAQ (reference sequence). The CDR3 DNA sequence: TGTGCCAGCACCCTGGGTGGGACAGTCACTGAAGCTTTCTTT. This gives the protein CASTLGGTVTEAFF. Using reference TRBV7-9 and TRBJ1-1 for the parts outside the CDR3, the full variable domain is DTGVSQNPRHKITKRGQNVTFRCDPISEHNRLYWYRQTLGQGPEFLTYFQNEAQLEKSRLLSDRFSAERPKGSFSTLEIQRTEQGDSAMYLCASTLGGTVTEAFFGQGTRLTVV.

The CDR3 protein is CAWNSGSGYEQYF. For the CDR3, the DNA is TGTGCCTGGAATAGCGGGAGCGGCTACGAGCAGTACTTC. V usage is TRBV30 and J usage is TRBJ2-7; 9 bases align to TRBD2. With V trimmed by 4 bases and J by 3 bases, 4 bases remained unmatched. Germline V CDR1 and CDR2: GTSNPN, SVGIG (reference sequence). This CDR3 has 13 residues. Variable domain in full (rest from reference TRBV30 and TRBJ2-7): SQTIHQWPATLVQPVGSPLSLECTVEGTSNPNLYWYRQAAGRGLQLLFYSVGIGQISSEVPQNLSASRPQDRQFILSSKKLLLSDSGFYLCAWNSGSGYEQYFGPGTRLTVT.

This clone has only one observation. The J gene is TRBJ2-5, the V gene TRBV5-4; no definite D call. Trimming took off 3 bases at V and 0 bases at J, with 12 bases between the two ends. The germline V gene has CDR1 SGHNT and CDR2 YYREEE (reference sequence). The CDR3 length is 15 residues. This CDR3 is CASSSDVRYQETQYF. CDR3 DNA sequence: TGTGCCAGCAGCTCGGACGTACGGTACCAAGAGACCCAGTACTTC.

The chain carries TRBV10-3 and TRBJ2-1; 14 bases align to TRBD2. This CDR3 is 16 amino acids long. Germline CDR1 and CDR2: ENHRY and SYGVKD. The V gene end was trimmed by 6 bases and the J gene end by 4 bases; junction bases not matched to a gene: 5. The CDR3 DNA reads as TGTGCCATCAGGGGGACTAGCGGGAGAGCTTACAATGAGCAGTTCTTC. This codes for CAIRGTSGRAYNEQFF.

This chain joins TRBV5-1 and TRBJ2-7, with 11 bases aligning to TRBD2. Per germline, CDR1 SGHRS and CDR2 YFSETQ. After removal of 1 base from V and 5 bases from J, the junction contained 5 bases not matched to a gene. The CDR3 runs 15 residues. CDR3 bases: TGCGCCAGCAGCTTGTTAACTAGCGGGAGAAACGAGCAGTACTTC. Translation: CASSLLTSGRNEQYF.